A single sample is the source of the 19 T cell receptor beta chains below, sequenced in a study of CD8 T cells in ankylosing spondylitis. TCRdb used MiXCR to reprocess the 5' RACE reads, holding one entry per CDR3 protein. The data contain around 210,000 distinct CDR3 sequences, around 8% of them singletons. Sequencing was done on a sample of blood, either unsorted or a sorted T cell fraction (not recorded which). These receptor sequences come from a female donor with ankylosing spondylitis or in good health (not recorded which).

This clonotype turned up a few times. The chain is built from TRBV2 and TRBJ2-6, with 10 bases aligning to TRBD2. The CDR3 runs to 16 residues. V lost 6 bases, J lost 0 bases, and 2 bases stayed unmatched. Per germline, CDR1 SNHLY and CDR2 FYNNEI. The CDR3 DNA follows: TGTGCCAGCAGACTAGCGGGGAACTCTGGGGCCAACGTCCTGACTTTC. Translated, it gives CASRLAGNSGANVLTF.

Comment on this clonotype: Just one base apart from a much larger clone, this may be a read error. The chain carries TRBV7-6 and TRBJ2-6; no firm D call. This CDR3 is built from 15 residues. Germline CDR1 is SGHVS and CDR2 is FNYEAQ. Trimming removed 3 bases from V and 0 bases from J, with 6 bases in between. The CDR3 sequence: CASSFGYSGANVLTF. The CDR3 DNA reads TGTGCCAGCAGCTTTGGGTACTCTGGGGCCAACGTCCTGACTTTC.

There are many counts of this clonotype. The chain recombines TRBV4-3 with TRBJ2-7, with D perhaps matching TRBD1 (6 bases). The CDR3 spans 15 residues. In germline, CDR1 is LGHNA, CDR2 YSLEER. V was trimmed by 4 bases and J by 5 bases, leaving 18 bases between them. For the CDR3, the DNA is TGCGCCAGCAGCCGCCTTGGGGCAGGGGATCACGAGCAGTACTTC. Its translation: CASSRLGAGDHEQYF.

In its sample, this clonotype was seen many times. The chain recombines TRBV29-1 with TRBJ2-7, with 7 nucleotides matching TRBD1. CDR1 and CDR2 (germline): SQVTM, ANQGSEA. This CDR3 region has 13 residues. V shed 3 bases and J 2 bases; nucleotides not matched to a gene: 4. The CDR3 reads CSVDDGQAYEQYF. The CDR3 bases are TGCAGCGTTGACGACGGACAGGCCTACGAGCAGTACTTC.

This clonotype was seen repeatedly, ten times or more. This chain links TRBV9 with TRBJ2-1; D may correspond to TRBD1 or TRBD2 (5 bases each). With 10 bases removed from V and 7 bases from J, the gap between germline ends came to 24 bases. The CDR3 loop spans 15 amino acids. The germline gives CDR1 SGDLS, CDR2 YYNGEE. The CDR3 sequence is CAVSPRGEVGNEQFF. The CDR3 DNA follows: TGTGCCGTCAGCCCCCGGGGCGAAGTTGGGAATGAGCAGTTCTTC.

This clonotype was seen ten or more times. CDR3 nucleotides: TGTGCCAGCAGGTCAGGGACTGGGGAGCTGTTTTTT. Amino acids: CASRSGTGELFF. V is TRBV11-2 and J is TRBJ2-2; possible D gene TRBD2, 6 bases. Trimming left V 6 bases short and J 8 bases short, with 10 bases between. There are 12 residues in the CDR3. CDR1 SGHAT and CDR2 FQNNGV come from the germline V gene.

At least ten counts were recorded for this clonotype. This chain connects TRBV10-1 to TRBJ2-7; TRBD1 is a possible D gene (5 bases). Germline V CDR1 and CDR2: WNHNN, SYGVQD (reference sequence). The CDR3 spans 12 residues. Trimming shortened V by 6 bases and J by 7 bases, and 13 bases separated the two germline ends. CDR3 amino acids: CASSETNREQYF. In DNA form, the CDR3 reads TGCGCCAGCAGCGAAACTAACAGGGAGCAGTACTTC.

Note on this clonotype: A much larger clone differs by one base, so this may be a read error. The V gene is TRBV12-3 or TRBV12-4, the J gene TRBJ2-5; D gene ambiguous. The CDR3 loop spans 16 amino acids. CDR3 protein: CVSSLGGEMLQETQYF. The CDR3, as DNA: TGTGTCAGCAGTTTAGGCGGTGAAATGCTCCAAGAGACCCAGTACTTC.

A note on this clonotype: A much larger clone differs from this one at a single base, so this may be a read error. The CDR3 DNA sequence: TGCAGTGCTAGAGACGGGACTAGCGGTTCCTACGAGCAGTACTTC. Translation gives CSARDGTSGSYEQYF. The genes are TRBV20-1 and TRBJ2-7, with TRBD2 matching 11 bases. Germline loops: CDR1 DFQATT, CDR2 SNEGSKA (reference sequence). The CDR3 totals 15 residues. Unmatched junction bases numbered 2, after V lost 0 bases and J lost 1 base.

This clonotype was recorded at least ten times. The gene calls are TRBV20-1 and TRBJ2-4; D is undetermined. The V end was cut by 6 bases, the J end by 0 bases, with 12 bases between. The CDR3 is 14 residues long. CDR1 and CDR2 from the germline V gene are DFQATT and SNEGSKA (reference sequence). The CDR3 DNA follows: TGCAGTGCGGGCCTGGGTCTAGCCAAAAACATTCAGTACTTC. Encoded protein: CSAGLGLAKNIQYF.

This clonotype was recorded many times. The CDR3 loop reads CSARGGSETQYF. The CDR3 DNA is TGCAGTGCTAGAGGCGGGTCAGAGACCCAGTACTTC. V and J are TRBV20-1 and TRBJ2-5; perhaps TRBD2 as D (5 bases). V lost 1 base, J lost 4 bases, and 7 bases lay in between. The CDR3 contains 12 residues. CDR1 and CDR2 from the germline V gene are DFQATT and SNEGSKA (reference sequence).

In this sample, this clonotype turned up many times. This rearrangement joins TRBV29-1 to TRBJ1-1, with D perhaps TRBD1 (5 bases). Germline-derived CDR1 and CDR2 are SQVTM and ANQGSEA. Trimming shortened V by 7 bases and J by 1 base, and 10 bases separated the two germline ends. The CDR3 loop spans 12 amino acids. CDR3 sequence: CSGGFGNTEAFF. CDR3 sequence (DNA): TGCAGCGGGGGGTTTGGGAACACTGAAGCTTTCTTT.

This clonotype was recorded at least ten times. The chain uses TRBV20-1 and TRBJ2-7, with no clear D. The V end lost 3 bases, the J end lost 3 bases, and 6 bases lay between the germline ends. This CDR3 comprises 11 residues. Per the germline V gene, CDR1 is DFQATT and CDR2 is SNEGSKA (reference sequence). The CDR3 bases are TGCAGTGCTAGTCTCTACTACGAGCAGTACTTC. This sequence encodes CSASLYYEQYF.

In this sample, this clonotype turned up many times. This sequence joins TRBV7-9 and TRBJ2-3, with TRBD2 as a possible D gene (5 bases). The CDR3 runs to 15 residues. Trimming removed 1 base at V and 0 bases at J, with 8 bases between. CDR1 is SEHNR and CDR2 is FQNEAQ in the germline V gene (reference sequence). The CDR3 loop is CASSLGTGSTDTQYF. The CDR3 DNA is TGTGCCAGCAGCTTAGGGACGGGAAGCACAGATACGCAGTATTTT.

This clonotype was recorded many times. This chain connects TRBV12-3 or TRBV12-4 to TRBJ2-1; 7 nucleotides line up with TRBD2. The V gene end was trimmed by 6 bases and the J gene end by 8 bases; junction bases not matched to a gene: 4. CDR3 length equals 12 residues. The DNA for the CDR3 is TGTGCCAGCAGCCCGGGGAGGGATGAGCAGTTCTTC. This encodes CASSPGRDEQFF.

This clonotype has ten or more counts. The rearrangement joins TRBV7-2 to TRBJ1-5; 9 bases are a match to TRBD1. Germline values: CDR1 SGHTA, CDR2 FQGNSA. Losses at the gene ends were 5 bases for V and 6 bases for J; bases not matched to a gene: 14. The CDR3 sequence is 17 residues long. The CDR3 protein is CASSPGQGSRVGQPQHF. CDR3 bases: TGTGCCAGCAGCCCTGGACAGGGGAGCAGGGTTGGTCAGCCCCAGCATTTT.

The table lists this clonotype with many counts. The chain joins TRBV29-1 to TRBJ2-1, with 7 bases matching TRBD2. CDR1 SQVTM and CDR2 ANQGSEA come from the germline V gene. V dropped 4 bases and J dropped 8; count of bases not matched to a gene: 5. This CDR3 has 12 amino acids. The CDR3 here is CSVGRGGHEQFF. The CDR3 DNA sequence: TGCAGCGTTGGGCGGGGAGGGCATGAGCAGTTCTTC.

This clonotype was seen ten or more times. The chain combines TRBV7-2 with TRBJ2-7; D possibly corresponds to TRBD2 (6 bases). From germline, CDR1 is SGHTA and CDR2 FQGNSA. Trimming removed 8 bases from V and 4 bases from J, with 18 bases in between. CDR3 length equals 14 residues. The CDR3 coding sequence is TGTGCCAGCGTCCTCTCTAGGGCGGGATACGAGCAGTACTTC. Translation gives CASVLSRAGYEQYF.

This clonotype was recorded at least ten times. The chain couples TRBV2 to TRBJ2-1; D remains unclear. V lost 4 bases and J lost 4, with 2 bases in between. The CDR3 totals 11 residues. Germline assignment: CDR1 SNHLY and CDR2 FYNNEI. CDR3 residues: CASSVYNEQFF. DNA for the CDR3: TGTGCCAGCAGTGTGTACAATGAGCAGTTCTTC.